Following are 26 T cell receptor beta chains from one sample sequenced in a study of T cell clonality in common variable immunodeficiency. The table came from immunoSEQ multiplex PCR; TCRdb's copy has only in-frame clones and leaves some out. The sample shows about 39,000 clones, none of them appearing just once. Material for sequencing was peripheral blood mononuclear cells. These receptors were obtained from a person between 18 and 70 years old in good health.

This clone has a handful of counts. An end of the junction differs from the germline gene, which may be a read error. The read terminates 3 residues before the CDR3 end, so the remaining end is supplied by the germline J gene. The V gene is TRBV5-4, the J gene TRBJ2-7; D is uncertain. The germline CDR1 and CDR2 sequences are SGHNT and YYREEE (reference sequence). The CDR3 is 16 amino acids. CDR3 in amino acids: CAGSLGSLLKPYEQYF. The CDR3 DNA, read in part, is TGTGCCGGCAGCTTGGGATCACTCCTGAAACCCTACGAG.

There are many counts of this clone. The read finishes 3 residues shy of the CDR3 end, and the germline J gene is used to complete it. The rearrangement uses TRBV7-1 and TRBJ2-1; 14 bases agree with TRBD2. TRBV7-1 carries the ORF label, with uncertain function. After removal of 7 bases from V and 3 bases from J, the junction contained 17 bases not matched to a gene. This CDR3 is 20 amino acids long. The CDR3 DNA, read in part, is TGTGCCAGCATCTCTCCGGGGGGACTAGCGGGAGAGACTCACTACAATGAG. This codes for CASISPGGLAGETHYNE. The CDR3 reads in full as CASISPGGLAGETHYNEQFF.

This clone was recorded at least ten times. The CDR3 end falls 3 residues outside the read, so it is completed with the germline J gene. The chain joins TRBV29-1 to TRBJ2-7, with 9 bases lining up with TRBD1. In germline, CDR1 is SQVTM, CDR2 ANQGSEA. CDR3 length equals 12 residues. With 4 bases clipped from V and 5 bases from J, the junction kept 3 bases outside the gene matches. CDR3 DNA, as far as it was read: TGCAGCGTTGGACAGGGGGTCCACGAG. It specifies CSVGQGVHE. The full CDR3 sequence reads CSVGQGVHEQYF.

Note on this clone: With the read ending 3 residues before the CDR3 end, the germline J gene is used to fill in that end. The V call is TRBV7-2, the J call TRBJ1-1; 8 bases fit TRBD1. Unmatched junction bases numbered 4, after V lost 4 bases and J lost 3 bases. CDR1 SGHTA and CDR2 FQGNSA come from the germline V gene. The CDR3 length is 14 residues. The chain's CDR3 is CASSYADRDTEAFF. The sequenced part of the CDR3 DNA is TGTGCCAGCAGCTACGCGGACAGGGACACTGAA.

This clone was detected many times. The CDR3 end falls 3 residues outside the read, so it is completed with the germline J gene. The same CDR3 also results from other DNA sequences found in this sample. This chain joins TRBV7-2 and TRBJ1-2, with 7 bases fitting TRBD1. The CDR3 has 14 amino acids. J gave up 4 bases and V 4 bases, and 6 bases lay outside the gene matches. CDR1 SGHTA and CDR2 FQGNSA come from the germline V gene. The CDR3 DNA, read in part, is TGTGCCAGCAGCTCCCAGAGGGACAGCTATGGC. It codes for CASSSQRDSYG. The CDR3 as a whole reads CASSSQRDSYGYTF.

This clone was counted many times. Read sequence stops 3 residues before the CDR3 end, and the germline J gene provides the missing end. The chain combines TRBV4-1 with TRBJ1-6; D not certain. The CDR3 spans 15 residues. Germline V gives CDR1 MGHRA, CDR2 YSYEKL. Trimming stripped 2 bases from V and 6 bases from J, with 11 bases between. CDR3 residues: CASSQPGLLNSPLHF. CDR3 DNA, as far as it was read: TGCGCCAGCAGCCAACCTGGACTCCTTAATTCACCC.

A note on this clone: The DNA ends 3 residues before the CDR3 does, and the rest of the CDR3 is filled in from the germline J gene. V gene TRBV19 combines with J gene TRBJ2-2; D may be TRBD1 (5 bases). The CDR3 covers 13 residues. The germline gives CDR1 LNHDA, CDR2 SQIVND (reference sequence). The CDR3 DNA, read in part, is TGTGCCACAAGTCCCCTTGGGGCCAACGTG. Translating gives CATSPLGANV. The entire CDR3 protein reads CATSPLGANVLFF.

The table lists this clone with a few counts. This may be a read error, as it is one base from a much larger clone. The read comes to an end 3 residues before the CDR3 does, leaving the germline J gene to fill in the end. This chain links TRBV13 with TRBJ2-3; TRBD2 matches at 10 bases. The CDR3 is 20 residues long. Germline CDR1 and CDR2: PRHDT and FYEKMQ (reference sequence). V shed 5 bases and J 3 bases; nucleotides not matched to a gene: 20. The CDR3 region is CASSRHRAPGTSVRTDTQYF. The CDR3 DNA, read in part, is TGTGCCAGCAGCCGCCACCGGGCGCCCGGGACTAGCGTTCGGACAGATACG.

This clone was detected many times. With the read ending 3 residues before the CDR3 end, the germline J gene is used to fill in that end. The rearrangement joins TRBV5-1 to TRBJ2-1; 7 positions agree with TRBD1. Germline V gene sequence: CDR1 SGHRS, CDR2 YFSETQ. The length of the CDR3 is 15 residues. After removal of 3 bases from V and 3 bases from J, the junction contained 6 bases not matched to a gene. This chain's CDR3 is CASSSGTADYNEQFF. CDR3 bases read: TGCGCCAGCAGCTCCGGGACAGCCGACTACAATGAG.

This clone turned up a few times. The observed sequence ends 3 residues before the CDR3 terminus, with the missing tail filled in from the germline J gene. The chain couples TRBV18 to TRBJ2-4; 9 bases map to TRBD1. Germline CDR1 is KGHSH and CDR2 is LQKENI. This CDR3 comprises 13 residues. The part of the CDR3 DNA that was read is TGTGCCAGCTCACGGGACAGGGACTATGGT. It is translated as CASSRDRDYG. The full CDR3 reads CASSRDRDYGQYF. Full variable domain (missing parts from reference TRBV18 and TRBJ2-4): NAGVMQNPRHLVRRRGQEARLRCSPMKGHSHVYWYRQLPEEGLKFMVYLQKENIIDESGMPKERFSAEFPKEGPSILRIQQVVRGDSAAYFCASSRDRDYGQYFGAGTRLSVL.

This clone has ten or more counts. Read sequence stops 3 residues before the CDR3 end, and the germline J gene provides the missing end. The rearrangement uses TRBV7-3 and TRBJ1-2; 8 bases fit TRBD1. This CDR3 spans 12 amino acids. Germline V gene data show CDR1 as SGHTA and CDR2 as FQGTGA. The CDR3 bases that were read are TGTGCCAGCAGCCGCGGACAGGGAGGC. Translated: CASSRGQGG. The complete CDR3 sequence is CASSRGQGGYTF.

This clone appeared many times. The sequence runs out 3 residues before the end of the CDR3; the remainder is reconstructed from the germline J gene. The chain links TRBV7-8 to TRBJ1-6; 8 nucleotides agree with TRBD1. The CDR3 extends over 16 amino acids. Germline values: CDR1 SGHVS, CDR2 FQNEAQ. V was pared by 1 base and J by 10 bases, with 9 bases of the junction left unmatched. This CDR3 is CASSLVSGTGGSPLHF. CDR3 bases read: TGTGCCAGCAGCTTAGTTAGCGGGACAGGTGGATCACCC.

This clone was seen repeatedly, ten times or more. The read ends 3 residues early relative to the CDR3; the germline J gene fills the gap. The genes are TRBV28 and TRBJ2-5, with 10 nucleotides matching TRBD1. CDR3 size: 16 residues. The germline gives CDR1 MDHEN, CDR2 SYDVKM. Trimming at V came to 5 bases and at J to 4 bases, leaving 10 bases not matched to a gene. The CDR3 bases that were read are TGTGCCAGCAGTCCACTGGACAGGGGGTCCCGAGAGACC. This translates into CASSPLDRGSRET. The whole CDR3 sequence is CASSPLDRGSRETQYF. The full variable domain, completed using reference TRBV28 and TRBJ2-5, is DVKVTQSSRYLVKRTGEKVFLECVQDMDHENMFWYRQDPGLGLRLIYFSYDVKMKEKGDIPEGYSVSREKKERFSLILESASTNQTSMYLCASSPLDRGSRETQYFGPGTRLLVL.

This clone was observed at least ten times. From the germline J gene comes the end of the CDR3, since the read stops 3 residues before it. The chain links TRBV18 to TRBJ2-7; D not resolved. V lost 3 bases to trimming and J lost 2 bases, with 11 bases between them. The CDR3 runs to 14 residues. The germline gives CDR1 KGHSH, CDR2 LQKENI. Partial CDR3 DNA: TGTGCCAGCTCACCCCTAGAGGCGACCTACGAG. Residues: CASSPLEATYE. The whole CDR3 is CASSPLEATYEQYF.

This clone was counted ten times or more. The CDR3 is cut off 3 residues early in the read; its end comes from the germline J gene. The chain recombines TRBV28 with TRBJ1-4; TRBD1 matches at 9 bases. CDR3 length: 15 residues. V trimming: 1 base; J trimming: 8 bases; junction bases outside the gene matches: 5. The germline gives CDR1 MDHEN, CDR2 SYDVKM. The CDR3 loop reads CASSLSGQGDEKLFF. CDR3 DNA (partial): TGTGCCAGCAGTTTATCGGGACAGGGAGACGAAAAA.

This clone was recorded many times. The read terminates 3 residues before the CDR3 end, so the remaining end is supplied by the germline J gene. The chain couples TRBV13 to TRBJ2-7; 10 nucleotides agree with TRBD1. The CDR3 is made up of 16 amino acids. Trimming at V came to 5 bases and at J to 3 bases, leaving 10 bases not matched to a gene. Germline values: CDR1 PRHDT, CDR2 FYEKMQ (reference sequence). The sequenced CDR3 bases are TGTGCCAGCAGCCGGCCGGAGGGGACAGGGGACTACGAG. This encodes CASSRPEGTGDYE. The entire CDR3 sequence reads CASSRPEGTGDYEQYF.

Many counts were recorded for this clone. Sequencing ends 3 residues short of the CDR3 end; the germline J gene provides the rest. The chain recombines TRBV30 with TRBJ1-1; 7 nucleotides match TRBD1. The CDR3 has 13 amino acids. Germline assignment: CDR1 GTSNPN and CDR2 SVGIG (reference sequence). Trimming took 3 bases from V and 7 from J; bases not matched to a gene: 8. This CDR3 is CAWRHRGRGEAFF. CDR3 DNA (partial): TGTGCCTGGAGGCACAGGGGTCGGGGTGAA.

Ten or more counts support this clone. Its ends do not fully match the called genes, so a read error is possible. The CDR3 end falls 3 residues outside the read, so it is completed with the germline J gene. V and J are TRBV4-2 and TRBJ2-3, with 9 bases identical to TRBD2. The germline CDR1 and CDR2 sequences are LGHNA and YNFKEQ. The CDR3 covers 17 residues. The CDR3 sequence: CASTQRLAGLGEDTQYF. The CDR3 DNA, read in part, is TGTGCCAGCACCCAAAGGCTAGCGGGACTTGGCGAGGATACG.

This clone was seen repeatedly, ten times or more. The read ends 3 residues before the CDR3 terminus; that terminus is restored from the germline J gene. This chain joins TRBV7-6 and TRBJ1-1; TRBD1 might be the D (5 bases). Germline V CDR1 and CDR2: SGHVS, FNYEAQ. The CDR3 loop spans 11 amino acids. The CDR3: CASSEGQLAFF. The CDR3 bases that were read are TGTGCCAGCAGCGAAGGACAATTG.

This clone was found many times. The read is 3 residues too short to cover the CDR3 end, so that end is filled in from the germline J gene. The chain is built from TRBV7-2 and TRBJ1-2; D is possibly TRBD1 (6 bases). The CDR3 runs 15 residues. Per germline, CDR1 SGHTA and CDR2 FQGNSA. CDR3 protein: CASSSFVPKGGGYTF. The sequenced CDR3 bases are TGTGCCAGCAGCTCGTTCGTTCCGAAAGGGGGAGGC. The full variable domain, rest sourced from reference TRBV7-2 and TRBJ1-2, is GAGVSQSPSNKVTEKGKDVELRCDPISGHTALYWYRQSLGQGLEFLIYFQGNSAPDKSGLPSDRFSAERTGGSVSTLTIQRTQQEDSAVYLCASSSFVPKGGGYTFGSGTRLTVV.

This clone has a count of ten or more. The read finishes 3 residues shy of the CDR3 end, and the germline J gene is used to complete it. V gene TRBV20-1 combines with J gene TRBJ2-3, with D maybe TRBD2 (5 bases). Trimming left V 7 bases short and J 0 bases short, with 11 bases between. Germline V lookup: CDR1 DFQATT, CDR2 SNEGSKA (reference sequence). This CDR3 contains 13 residues. CDR3 DNA (partial): TGCAGTGGCCTAGCCCCTAGCACAGATACG. This sequence encodes CSGLAPSTDT. The entire CDR3 is CSGLAPSTDTQYF.

This clone was seen a few times. The observed sequence ends 3 residues before the CDR3 terminus, with the missing tail filled in from the germline J gene. The rearrangement links TRBV18 to TRBJ1-2; 7 bases agree with TRBD1. The V gene's germline CDR1 is KGHSH and CDR2 LQKENI. The CDR3 has 14 amino acids. The CDR3 protein is CASSQGAQTYDYTF. The CDR3 DNA, read in part, is TGTGCCAGCTCACAGGGGGCCCAAACCTACGAC.

This clone was seen ten or more times. The DNA ends 3 residues before the CDR3 does, and the rest of the CDR3 is filled in from the germline J gene. This chain joins TRBV20-1 and TRBJ2-5; 11 bases match TRBD1. V gave up 4 bases and J gave up 3 bases; unmatched junction bases: 4. This CDR3 has 14 residues. Per germline, CDR1 DFQATT and CDR2 SNEGSKA (reference sequence). The CDR3 sequence: CSATGTGGKETQYF. Incomplete CDR3 DNA: TGCAGTGCTACCGGGACAGGGGGTAAAGAGACC.

This clone was seen repeatedly, ten times or more. The CDR3 is cut off 3 residues early in the read; its end comes from the germline J gene. The V call is TRBV6-1, the J call TRBJ1-2; no firm D call. The CDR3 totals 13 residues. Germline CDR1 is MNHNS and CDR2 is SASEGT. The sequenced part of the CDR3 DNA is TGTGCCAGCAGTGATACGCCCAGGCGGGAC. Protein sequence: CASSDTPRRD. The whole CDR3 is CASSDTPRRDYTF.

This clone was found many times. The read finishes 3 residues shy of the CDR3 end, and the germline J gene is used to complete it. V gene TRBV7-2 combines with J gene TRBJ1-1; no clear D gene. The V end lost 5 bases, the J end lost 2 bases, and 9 bases lay between the germline ends. Germline lookup yields CDR1 SGHTA and CDR2 FQGNSA. There are 13 residues in the CDR3. The CDR3 DNA, read in part, is TGTGCCAGCAGCCGAACTCACAACACTGAA. Amino acids: CASSRTHNTE. The CDR3 as a whole reads CASSRTHNTEAFF. Full variable domain (rest looked up from reference TRBV7-2 and TRBJ1-1): GAGVSQSPSNKVTEKGKDVELRCDPISGHTALYWYRQSLGQGLEFLIYFQGNSAPDKSGLPSDRFSAERTGGSVSTLTIQRTQQEDSAVYLCASSRTHNTEAFFGQGTRLTVV.

The table lists this clone with many counts. Read data end 3 residues before the CDR3 end; the end is taken from the germline J gene. The chain employs TRBV5-1 and TRBJ1-6; D possibly corresponds to TRBD1 (5 bases). The CDR3 has 17 residues. CDR1 is SGHRS and CDR2 is YFSETQ in the germline V gene. V was trimmed by 7 bases and J by 5 bases, leaving 22 bases between them. The CDR3 DNA, read in part, is TGCGCCAGCCGGCCGGGGCGGGGGGGGATGAATAATTCACCC. Translating gives CASRPGRGGMNNSP. The CDR3, in full, reads CASRPGRGGMNNSPLHF.